The 5 T cell receptor beta chains listed next were all sequenced from one sample in a study of blood T cell repertoires in COVID-19. Here immunoSEQ multiplex PCR was the method, and the copy in TCRdb shows in-frame clones only, minus some. This repertoire shows about 190,000 clones, 65% to 85% found once; its top ten account for 3.2%. Material for sequencing was PBMCs or T cells enriched from blood (not recorded which). The receptors derive from a woman in her 30s who had recovered from COVID-19.

The rearrangement links TRBV19 to TRBJ1-5, with TRBD1 as a possible D gene (6 bases). The CDR3 runs to 16 residues. CDR1 and CDR2 (germline): LNHDA, SQIVND (reference sequence). The V end lost 3 bases, the J end lost 2 bases, and 14 bases lay between the germline ends. In nucleotides, the CDR3 is TGTGCCAGTAGTATTTCCTCGGCAGGGGGCAATCAGCCCCAGCATTTT. It encodes CASSISSAGGNQPQHF.

The rearrangement joins TRBV18 to TRBJ1-4, with 11 bases fitting TRBD1. The CDR3 sequence is 14 residues long. V shed 3 bases, J shed 6 bases, and the junction held 0 bases outside the gene matches. From germline, CDR1 is KGHSH and CDR2 LQKENI. The DNA for the CDR3 is TGTGCCAGCTCACCGGACAGGGGGCATGAAAAACTGTTTTTT. Protein product: CASSPDRGHEKLFF. The full variable domain, with the rest looked up from reference TRBV18 and TRBJ1-4, is NAGVMQNPRHLVRRRGQEARLRCSPMKGHSHVYWYRQLPEEGLKFMVYLQKENIIDESGMPKERFSAEFPKEGPSILRIQQVVRGDSAAYFCASSPDRGHEKLFFGSGTQLSVL.

The chain is built from TRBV9 and TRBJ1-4; tentative D call: TRBD1 (5 bases). Trimming left V 0 bases short and J 4 bases short, with 10 bases between. Germline values: CDR1 SGDLS, CDR2 YYNGEE. The CDR3 consists of 15 residues. The CDR3 here is CASSVGGALNEKLFF. The DNA of the CDR3 is TGTGCCAGCAGCGTAGGCGGGGCCCTTAATGAAAAACTGTTTTTT.

The chain carries TRBV28 and TRBJ2-3, with 8 bases lining up with TRBD2. CDR1 and CDR2 from the germline V gene are MDHEN and SYDVKM. Trimming cost V 3 bases and J 6 bases; bases outside gene matches: 5. The CDR3 length is 14 residues. For the CDR3, the DNA is TGTGCCAGCAGTTTGAGCGGGGGCGGGGATACGCAGTATTTT. The encoded protein is CASSLSGGGDTQYF.

The chain has TRBV18 and TRBJ2-5; 8 nucleotides line up with TRBD2. V trimming: 4 bases; J trimming: 0 bases; junction bases outside the gene matches: 7. In germline, CDR1 is KGHSH, CDR2 LQKENI. The CDR3 is 16 amino acids. The CDR3 region is CASSRNSGANQETQYF. Written as DNA, the CDR3 is TGTGCCAGCTCACGAAATAGCGGGGCTAACCAAGAGACCCAGTACTTC. The whole variable domain, remainder taken from reference TRBV18 and TRBJ2-5, is NAGVMQNPRHLVRRRGQEARLRCSPMKGHSHVYWYRQLPEEGLKFMVYLQKENIIDESGMPKERFSAEFPKEGPSILRIQQVVRGDSAAYFCASSRNSGANQETQYFGPGTRLLVL.